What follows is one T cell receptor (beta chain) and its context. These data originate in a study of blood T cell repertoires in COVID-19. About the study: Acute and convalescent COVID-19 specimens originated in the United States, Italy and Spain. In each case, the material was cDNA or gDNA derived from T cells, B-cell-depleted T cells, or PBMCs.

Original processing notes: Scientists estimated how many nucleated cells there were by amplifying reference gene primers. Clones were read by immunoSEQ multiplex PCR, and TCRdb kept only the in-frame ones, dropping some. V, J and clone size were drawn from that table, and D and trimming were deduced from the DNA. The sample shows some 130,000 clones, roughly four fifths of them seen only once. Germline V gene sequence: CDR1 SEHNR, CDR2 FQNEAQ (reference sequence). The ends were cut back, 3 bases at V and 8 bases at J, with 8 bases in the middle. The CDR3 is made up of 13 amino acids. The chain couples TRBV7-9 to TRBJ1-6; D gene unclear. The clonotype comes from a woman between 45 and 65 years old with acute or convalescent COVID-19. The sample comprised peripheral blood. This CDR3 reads CASSFGDDSPLHF. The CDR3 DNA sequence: TGTGCCAGCAGCTTTGGAGACGATTCACCCCTCCACTTT.